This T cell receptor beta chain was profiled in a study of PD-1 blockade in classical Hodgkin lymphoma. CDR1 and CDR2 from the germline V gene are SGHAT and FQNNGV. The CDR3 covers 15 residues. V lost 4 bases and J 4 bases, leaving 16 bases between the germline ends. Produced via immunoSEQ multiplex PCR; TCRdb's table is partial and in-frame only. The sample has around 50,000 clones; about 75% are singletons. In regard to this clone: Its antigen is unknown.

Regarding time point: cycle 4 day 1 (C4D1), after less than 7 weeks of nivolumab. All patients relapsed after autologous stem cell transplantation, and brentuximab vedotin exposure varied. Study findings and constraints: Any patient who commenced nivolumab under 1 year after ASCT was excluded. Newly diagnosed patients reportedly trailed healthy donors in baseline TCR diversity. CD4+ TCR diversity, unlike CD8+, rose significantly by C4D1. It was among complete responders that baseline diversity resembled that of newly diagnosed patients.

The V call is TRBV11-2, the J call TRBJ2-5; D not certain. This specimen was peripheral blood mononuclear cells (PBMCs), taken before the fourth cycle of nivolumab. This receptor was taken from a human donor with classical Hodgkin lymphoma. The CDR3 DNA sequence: TGTGCCAGCAGCTCCAGCACCCCGCCGGCAGAGACCCAGTACTTC. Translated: CASSSSTPPAETQYF.